The 2 T cell receptor beta chains presented below share a single source sample, sequenced in a study of Ad26.COV2.S vaccination and SARS-CoV-2 variants. Treatment in this sample: about 20 received Ad26.COV2.S at low or high dose, single or two shots; about five received placebo; per-sample allocation not given. Repertoires come from day 63 after the first vaccine or placebo injection. TCRdb keeps only in-frame clones here, not all; method: immunoSEQ multiplex PCR. Of hundreds of thousands of clones in the sample, 80% to 90% are singletons; the top ten hold roughly 1.5%. Here the sequenced sample was peripheral blood, taken in a trial of Ad26.COV2.S vaccine versus placebo. These receptors were obtained from a person between 18 and 65 years old who received the Ad26.COV2.S COVID-19 vaccine or a placebo.

The V gene is TRBV30, the J gene TRBJ1-6; TRBD1 matches at 9 bases. The CDR3 sequence is 19 residues long. The germline V gene has CDR1 GTSNPN and CDR2 SVGIG (reference sequence). With V trimmed by 1 base and J by 0 bases, 10 bases remained unmatched. The CDR3: CAWSDPGTGQSSYNSPLHF. CDR3 in DNA: TGTGCCTGGAGTGACCCCGGGACAGGGCAAAGCTCCTATAATTCACCCCTCCACTTT.

The CDR3 DNA sequence: TGTGCCAGTAGTTCTGTAGGGGTCGGCAATCAGCCCCAGCATTTT. This sequence encodes CASSSVGVGNQPQHF. The chain is built from TRBV19 and TRBJ1-5, with D perhaps matching TRBD1 (5 bases). The CDR3 contains 15 residues. V lost 5 bases and J lost 2, with 13 bases in between. Per germline, CDR1 LNHDA and CDR2 SQIVND (reference sequence). Full variable domain (rest looked up from reference TRBV19 and TRBJ1-5): DGGITQSPKYLFRKEGQNVTLSCEQNLNHDAMYWYRQDPGQGLRLIYYSQIVNDFQKGDIAEGYSVSREKKESFPLTVTSAQKNPTAFYLCASSSVGVGNQPQHFGDGTRLSIL.